A single sample gave rise to the 29 T cell receptor beta chains below, sequenced in a study of early T cells in non-severe SARS-CoV-2 infection. TCRdb reprocessed the 5' RACE reads with MiXCR, giving one entry per CDR3 protein. The table lists 30,000 to 35,000 distinct CDR3 sequences, 5.5% to 7.5% of them singletons. The material sequenced was whole blood. The receptor source for this set is an adult who was a healthcare worker with PCR-confirmed SARS-CoV-2 infection or an uninfected control (not recorded which).

Details on this clonotype: A much larger clone is a single base away; this may be a read error. The chain employs TRBV2 and TRBJ2-4, with D maybe TRBD1 (6 bases). Germline CDR1 reads SNHLY; CDR2 reads FYNNEI. The CDR3 extends over 12 amino acids. V was clipped by 11 bases and J by 2 bases, with 10 bases between them. The CDR3 DNA follows: TGTGCCGGCACAGGGACCAAAAACATTCAGTACTTC. It translates to CAGTGTKNIQYF. The full variable domain, in which reference TRBV2 and TRBJ2-4 provide the parts outside the CDR3, is EPEVTQTPSHQVTQMGQEVILRCVPISNHLYFYWYRQILGQKVEFLVSFYNNEISEKSEIFDDQFSVERPDGSNFTLKIRSTKLEDSAMYFCAGTGTKNIQYFGAGTRLSVL.

This clonotype was picked up a small number of times. The chain has TRBV7-2 and TRBJ2-1, with 7 bases aligning to TRBD2. The trim removed 8 bases at V and 0 bases at J, leaving 7 bases unmatched. Germline lookup yields CDR1 SGHTA and CDR2 FQGNSA. This CDR3 comprises 15 residues. CDR3 nucleotides: TGTGCCAGCGGGGACTACTATAGCTCCTACAATGAGCAGTTCTTC. Translation gives CASGDYYSSYNEQFF.

This clonotype was seen ten or more times. The genes are TRBV27 and TRBJ1-6, with 7 nucleotides matching TRBD1. The CDR3 length is 13 residues. Per germline, CDR1 MNHEY and CDR2 SMNVEV (reference sequence). V was pared by 5 bases and J by 14 bases, with 9 bases of the junction left unmatched. The CDR3 loop reads CASSLRDSLSLHF. Written as DNA, the CDR3 is TGTGCCAGCAGTCTGCGGGACAGCTTGTCCCTCCACTTT.

This clonotype was found many times. The rearrangement uses TRBV7-2 and TRBJ1-1; D unresolved. Germline V gene data show CDR1 as SGHTA and CDR2 as FQGNSA. The CDR3 consists of 13 residues. The V end lost 1 base, the J end lost 0 bases, and 3 bases lay between the germline ends. CDR3 protein: CASSLGMNTEAFF. The CDR3 DNA is TGTGCCAGCAGCTTAGGCATGAACACTGAAGCTTTCTTT.

This clonotype was seen a few times. V gene TRBV20-1 combines with J gene TRBJ1-2; D possibly corresponds to TRBD1 (6 bases). CDR1 and CDR2 from the germline V gene are DFQATT and SNEGSKA (reference sequence). Trimming removed 5 bases from V and 0 bases from J, with 10 bases in between. This CDR3 comprises 13 residues. The CDR3 DNA sequence: TGCAGTGCTTACAGGGCGGCTAACTATGGCTACACCTTC. This translates into CSAYRAANYGYTF.

This clonotype was seen repeatedly, ten times or more. This rearrangement joins TRBV7-9 to TRBJ1-1, with no clear D. This CDR3 has 16 residues. The germline gives CDR1 SEHNR, CDR2 FQNEAQ (reference sequence). Trimming removed 5 bases at V and 3 bases at J, with 19 bases between. The CDR3 nucleotides read TGTGCCAGCAGCCCCCGGGAGGGTGGGTTGTACACTGAAGCTTTCTTT. Its translation is CASSPREGGLYTEAFF. Using reference TRBV7-9 and TRBJ1-1 for the parts outside the CDR3, the full variable domain is DTGVSQNPRHKITKRGQNVTFRCDPISEHNRLYWYRQTLGQGPEFLTYFQNEAQLEKSRLLSDRFSAERPKGSFSTLEIQRTEQGDSAMYLCASSPREGGLYTEAFFGQGTRLTVV.

This clonotype was picked up many times. CDR3: CATSDSRGVNYGYTF. The CDR3 DNA reads TGTGCCACCAGTGATTCAAGGGGGGTCAACTATGGCTACACCTTC. This chain links TRBV24-1 with TRBJ1-2; possible D gene TRBD1, 6 bases. The V gene lost 2 bases and the J gene lost 2 bases, with 11 bases spanning the gap. The CDR3 has 15 residues. In germline, CDR1 is KGHDR, CDR2 SFDVKD.

Ten or more counts support this clonotype. This chain connects TRBV28 to TRBJ1-2, with D possibly matching TRBD1 (6 bases). There are 13 residues in the CDR3. Germline CDR1 MDHEN, CDR2 SYDVKM. V gave up 2 bases and J gave up 3 bases, with 7 bases separating them. The CDR3, as DNA: TGTGCCAGCAGTTTAAACAGGGACTATGGCTACACCTTC. Its translation: CASSLNRDYGYTF.

In DNA form, the CDR3 reads TGTGCCAGCAGGAGACAGGGTCTCACAGATACGCAGTATTTT. This sequence encodes CASRRQGLTDTQYF. V is TRBV6-6 and J is TRBJ2-3; 7 positions agree with TRBD1. Germline V CDR1 and CDR2: MNHNY, SVGAGI (reference sequence). The CDR3 loop spans 14 amino acids. V gave up 6 bases and J gave up 2 bases; unmatched junction bases: 5.

This clonotype has a count of ten or more. This sequence joins TRBV6-2 or TRBV6-3 and TRBJ2-5, with D unclear. In germline, CDR1 is MNHEY, CDR2 SVGEGT. V was trimmed by 7 bases and J by 0 bases, leaving 3 bases between them. The CDR3 is made up of 11 amino acids. The CDR3 here is CASTDQETQYF. The CDR3 DNA reads as TGTGCCAGCACCGACCAAGAGACCCAGTACTTC.

This clonotype has more than one count but fewer than ten. The chain carries TRBV3-1 and TRBJ2-7; 7 bases agree with TRBD1. V was clipped by 1 base and J by 6 bases; unmatched bases: 6. This CDR3 contains 14 residues. Germline CDR1 reads LGHDT; CDR2 reads YNNKEL (reference sequence). The CDR3 DNA reads as TGTGCCAGCAGCCAAGTCGGACAGGCCCTCGAGCAGTACTTC. Translated: CASSQVGQALEQYF.

The sample holds a few counts of this clonotype. The V gene is TRBV12-3 or TRBV12-4, the J gene TRBJ2-4; D possibly corresponds to TRBD2 (6 bases). The CDR3 contains 15 residues. V lost 4 bases and J lost 1, with 11 bases in between. CDR3 coding DNA: TGTGCCAGCAGTTGGGGGGTCCGGGCCAAAAACATTCAGTACTTC. Amino acid sequence: CASSWGVRAKNIQYF.

This clonotype occurred many times. The genes are TRBV27 and TRBJ1-2; D may be TRBD1 (6 bases). The V gene's germline CDR1 is MNHEY and CDR2 SMNVEV (reference sequence). Trimming shortened V by 8 bases and J by 2 bases, and 15 bases separated the two germline ends. The CDR3 has 14 amino acids. CDR3 DNA sequence: TGTGCCAGCGCTCCATTAACAGGGAACTATGGCTACACCTTC. Protein: CASAPLTGNYGYTF.

In this sample, this clonotype turned up many times. The chain uses TRBV20-1 and TRBJ2-3, with 12 bases that match TRBD2. CDR3 size: 15 residues. Germline V gene lookup returns CDR1 DFQATT and CDR2 SNEGSKA (reference sequence). V lost 4 bases and J lost 1; bases outside the gene matches: 3. This CDR3 reads CSAIRLAGGTDTQYF. Written as DNA, the CDR3 is TGCAGTGCTATCCGACTAGCGGGGGGCACAGATACGCAGTATTTT.

Only a few counts were recorded for this clonotype. The chain is built from TRBV20-1 and TRBJ2-3, with 14 bases matching TRBD2. V gave up 6 bases and J gave up 5 bases; unmatched junction bases: 7. The CDR3 has 15 amino acids. Germline values: CDR1 DFQATT, CDR2 SNEGSKA (reference sequence). This CDR3 is CSAPTSGGDLDTQYF. CDR3 nucleotide sequence: TGCAGTGCCCCGACTAGCGGGGGGGACCTAGATACGCAGTATTTT.

This clonotype has at least ten counts. V usage is TRBV20-1 and J usage is TRBJ2-1, with 9 bases that match TRBD1. Germline assignment: CDR1 DFQATT and CDR2 SNEGSKA (reference sequence). The CDR3 contains 15 residues. The V gene end was trimmed by 2 bases and the J gene end by 4 bases; junction bases not matched to a gene: 6. Here the CDR3 reads CSARKPGTGYNEQFF. The DNA of the CDR3 is TGCAGTGCTAGAAAACCCGGGACAGGGTACAATGAGCAGTTCTTC.

This clonotype was seen more than once but under ten times. CDR3 DNA sequence: TGTGCCAGCAGCTCGCGGGGGGCTCGTAATACGCAGTATTTT. It translates to CASSSRGARNTQYF. This chain uses TRBV7-6 with TRBJ2-3; 8 bases are shared with TRBD2. V lost 4 bases to trimming and J lost 7 bases; unmatched junction nucleotides: 7. The CDR3 covers 14 residues. Germline CDR1 SGHVS, CDR2 FNYEAQ.

In its sample, this clonotype was seen many times. Here the CDR3 DNA reads TGTGCCAGCAGTCCCGGAAATCAGCCCCAGCATTTT. It is translated as CASSPGNQPQHF. This chain uses TRBV28 with TRBJ1-5; D gene uncertain. Germline values: CDR1 MDHEN, CDR2 SYDVKM. This CDR3 comprises 12 residues. The V gene lost 5 bases and the J gene lost 4 bases, with 6 bases spanning the gap.

The genes are TRBV2 and TRBJ2-3; D is undetermined. V was shortened by 4 bases and J by 0 bases, with 11 bases between the two germline ends. Germline V gene sequence: CDR1 SNHLY, CDR2 FYNNEI. This CDR3 is built from 15 residues. This chain's CDR3 is CASSVVVTSTDTQYF. CDR3 DNA: TGTGCCAGCAGTGTTGTTGTAACTAGCACAGATACGCAGTATTTT.

V usage is TRBV12-3 or TRBV12-4 and J usage is TRBJ2-7, with 7 bases fitting TRBD1. Losses at the gene ends were 3 bases for V and 3 bases for J; bases not matched to a gene: 11. The CDR3 is 16 amino acids. Here the CDR3 reads CASSFAPGPGGYEQYF. The CDR3 DNA reads as TGTGCCAGCAGTTTCGCCCCGGGGCCAGGGGGCTACGAGCAGTACTTC.

This clonotype was counted ten times or more. This chain joins TRBV5-5 and TRBJ1-6, with D unresolved. V dropped 0 bases and J dropped 1 base, with 11 bases sitting between them. CDR1 and CDR2 (germline): SGHKS, YYEKEE (reference sequence). The CDR3 covers 17 residues. CDR3 amino acids: CASSLGGYGSYNSPLHF. DNA for the CDR3: TGTGCCAGCAGCTTGGGCGGGTATGGTTCCTATAATTCACCCCTCCACTTT.

This clonotype appeared many times. The V call is TRBV7-2, the J call TRBJ2-7, with D unclear. V lost 5 bases, J lost 0 bases, and 11 bases lay in between. The length of the CDR3 is 14 residues. Germline lookup yields CDR1 SGHTA and CDR2 FQGNSA. As DNA, the CDR3 is TGTGCCAGCAGCCTAACACACTCCTCCTACGAGCAGTACTTC. Encoded protein: CASSLTHSSYEQYF.

This clonotype showed up many times. The chain employs TRBV30 and TRBJ1-1; D remains ambiguous. Germline assignment: CDR1 GTSNPN and CDR2 SVGIG (reference sequence). The CDR3 runs to 13 residues. V lost 3 bases and J lost 4, with 12 bases in between. The chain's CDR3 is CAWRYGLRTEAFF. The CDR3 DNA follows: TGTGCCTGGAGATATGGTTTGCGCACTGAAGCTTTCTTT.

This clonotype has a count of ten or more. Germline is not matched at one junction end, which may reflect a read error. The chain employs TRBV7-2 and TRBJ2-1; 10 bases map to TRBD2. Per germline, CDR1 SGHTA and CDR2 FQGNSA. This CDR3 spans 13 amino acids. The CDR3 region is CASRLAGGNEQFF. In DNA, the CDR3 is TGTGCCAGCAGGTTAGCGGGGGGCAATGAGCAGTTCTTC.

This clonotype was observed at least ten times. V and J are TRBV6-5 and TRBJ2-3; the D call may be TRBD1 or TRBD2 (5 bases each). Per the germline V gene, CDR1 is MNHEY and CDR2 is SVGAGI. The CDR3 runs to 14 residues. V was shortened by 5 bases and J by 0 bases, with 9 bases between the two germline ends. The DNA for the CDR3 is TGTGCCAGCAGTCGAGGGACCAGCACAGATACGCAGTATTTT. This gives the protein CASSRGTSTDTQYF.

In this sample, this clonotype turned up a few times. The rearrangement links TRBV7-2 to TRBJ2-2; D perhaps matches TRBD2 (7 bases). This CDR3 spans 16 amino acids. Germline CDR1 and CDR2: SGHTA and FQGNSA. The ends were cut back, 6 bases at V and 3 bases at J, with 17 bases in the middle. CDR3 nucleotide sequence: TGTGCCAGCAGTCCTTCCGGGGGGCGCGACACCGGGGAGCTGTTTTTT. It is translated as CASSPSGGRDTGELFF.

V usage is TRBV28 and J usage is TRBJ2-7; D is ambiguous. The V and J ends lost 5 bases and 3 bases respectively, with 5 bases between them. This CDR3 contains 11 residues. CDR1 is MDHEN and CDR2 is SYDVKM in the germline V gene. The CDR3 loop reads CASSGGYEQYF. CDR3 sequence (DNA): TGTGCCAGCAGTGGCGGCTACGAGCAGTACTTC.

This clonotype was seen only a few times. This chain's CDR3 is CASSLADGLNTEAFF. The CDR3 coding sequence is TGTGCCAGCAGTTTGGCCGACGGGTTGAACACTGAAGCTTTCTTT. The chain is built from TRBV12-3 or TRBV12-4 and TRBJ1-1; D is ambiguous. Trimming shortened V by 3 bases and J by 0 bases, and 11 bases separated the two germline ends. The CDR3 covers 15 residues.

This clonotype was detected a few times. The V gene is TRBV11-2, the J gene TRBJ2-7; D perhaps matches TRBD1 (6 bases). The V gene lost 5 bases and the J gene lost 2 bases, with 16 bases spanning the gap. There are 15 residues in the CDR3. Germline V gene data show CDR1 as SGHAT and CDR2 as FQNNGV. The CDR3 DNA follows: TGTGCCAGCAGCCAAGGGGCAGGGGTGGCCTACGAGCAGTACTTC. Translating it yields CASSQGAGVAYEQYF.